A single sample gave rise to the 8 T cell receptor beta chains below, sequenced in a study of blood T cells in healthy people across ages. Then a second PCR, running roughly 7 to 11 cycles, was carried out with a sample-barcoded 5' primer and a J-beta primer mix. Each CDR3 protein is one row after TCRdb ran MiXCR on the 5' RACE reads. The sample shows about 650,000 distinct CDR3 sequences, about 50% of them seen only once. Sample: blood. These receptors came from an elderly woman in good health.

Written as DNA, the CDR3 is TGTGCCAGCAGTGAGTTTGGAGCGGACAAAAACATTCAGTACTTC. It specifies CASSEFGADKNIQYF. This chain connects TRBV25-1 to TRBJ2-4, with a weak D call TRBD2 (5 bases). Trimming left V 3 bases short and J 3 bases short, with 12 bases between. This CDR3 has 15 residues. CDR1 and CDR2 (germline): MGHDK, SYGVNS.

There are a few counts of this clonotype. V gene TRBV12-3 or TRBV12-4 combines with J gene TRBJ2-3; D is unresolved. The ends were cut back, 3 bases at V and 6 bases at J, with 13 bases in the middle. The CDR3 runs to 14 residues. In nucleotides, the CDR3 is TGTGCCAGCAGTTTTGTGTGGGATTCGGATACGCAGTATTTT. This encodes CASSFVWDSDTQYF.

This clonotype has a handful of counts. This rearrangement joins TRBV9 to TRBJ1-1; D perhaps matches TRBD1 (5 bases). Between the trimmed V and J ends, which lost 4 bases and 10 bases, there was a span of 23 bases. In germline, CDR1 is SGDLS, CDR2 YYNGEE. The CDR3 spans 15 residues. The CDR3 nucleotides read TGTGCCAGCAGCCCCGGTGACCAGGGCCCTGAGGGAGCTTTCTTT. Translated: CASSPGDQGPEGAFF.

This clonotype was counted a single time. The chain combines TRBV5-1 with TRBJ2-7; D uncertain. The CDR3 contains 14 residues. The V gene's germline CDR1 is SGHRS and CDR2 YFSETQ. The V gene lost 0 bases and the J gene lost 3 bases, with 10 bases spanning the gap. The CDR3 sequence: CASSLVAERYEQYF. The CDR3 DNA sequence: TGCGCCAGCAGCTTGGTCGCGGAACGCTACGAGCAGTACTTC.

This clonotype was seen once. J is TRBJ2-5 and V is TRBV6-5, with 9 bases aligning to TRBD1. The germline V gene has CDR1 MNHEY and CDR2 SVGAGI. The CDR3 is 15 amino acids. V trimming: 5 bases; J trimming: 7 bases; junction bases outside the gene matches: 11. The CDR3 DNA reads as TGTGCCAGCAGTCCTCCGGGACAGGGTATAGGGACCCAGTACTTC. This translates into CASSPPGQGIGTQYF.

The chain combines TRBV3-1 with TRBJ2-7, with D unresolved. CDR3 length: 16 residues. Trimming pared 2 bases from V and 3 bases from J, leaving 17 bases between. Germline-derived CDR1 and CDR2 are LGHDT and YNNKEL (reference sequence). CDR3 in DNA: TGTGCCAGCAGCCAACTCTTGGCAGTCCCCTTCTACGAGCAGTACTTC. This gives the protein CASSQLLAVPFYEQYF.

This clonotype has a single count. A much more abundant neighbour one base away suggests this may be a read error. The chain uses TRBV9 and TRBJ2-1, with TRBD2 matching over 9 bases. In germline, CDR1 is SGDLS, CDR2 YYNGEE. This CDR3 region has 15 residues. The CDR3 DNA reads TGTGTCAGCAGCGTTCTTGGCGGGGGGGGCAATGAGCAGTTCTTC. Protein sequence: CVSSVLGGGGNEQFF.

This clonotype was observed a few times. V and J are TRBV29-1 and TRBJ1-1, with D hard to call. Germline values: CDR1 SQVTM, CDR2 ANQGSEA. The length of the CDR3 is 13 residues. Trimming took off 4 bases at V and 5 bases at J, with 14 bases between the two ends. DNA for the CDR3: TGCAGCGTTGTAGGACCCTCGAGGACTGAAGCTTTCTTT. This gives the protein CSVVGPSRTEAFF.